This T cell receptor (beta chain) is drawn from a study of T cells in Graves' hyperthyroidism and ophthalmopathy. Germline CDR1 and CDR2: SGHRS and YFSETQ. V was clipped by 4 bases and J by 6 bases; unmatched bases: 5. The CDR3 has 15 residues. This clonotype was detected many times. Researchers amplified the TCR beta CDR3 regions from RNA transcripts. First-round RT-PCR with HTBI primers amplified the TCR CDR3 region. Each CDR3 protein is one row after TCRdb ran MiXCR on the multiplex PCR reads. The sample holds about 360,000 distinct CDR3 sequences, around 13% seen once. The sequenced sample was blood. This sequence originates from a woman aged 18-30 years with Graves' hyperthyroidism. This rearrangement joins TRBV5-1 to TRBJ2-3, with 13 bases lining up with TRBD2. The CDR3 loop is CASSPRTSGSDTQYF. CDR3 DNA sequence: TGCGCCAGCAGCCCTCGGACTAGCGGGAGTGATACGCAGTATTTT.